A selection of T cell receptor beta chains follows, all from one sample in a study of cytotoxic CD8 clonotypes in ibrutinib-treated CLL. TCRdb's table, derived via immunoSEQ multiplex PCR, lists solely in-frame clones and lacks some. The sample includes around 250,000 clones, 70% of them seen just once. Sample: PBMCs, taken after 24 months of ibrutinib treatment. These receptors all come from a human donor with chronic lymphocytic leukemia. The CDR3 runs from the conserved cysteine through the conserved F or W. The D gene is left open where the match is weak. Part of the rows lack a size; the others show once, few, many or a class for expanded clones.

v_call,clone_size,d_call,j_call,cdr3_aa,cdr3_nt
TRBV2,.,.,TRBJ2-1,CASSEWTYNEQFF,TGTGCCAGCAGTGAATGGACTTACAATGAGCAGTTCTTC
TRBV7-2,few,.,TRBJ2-3,CASSLAGGGFLDTQYF,TGTGCCAGCAGCTTAGCGGGAGGTGGGTTTTTGGATACGCAGTATTTT
TRBV7-9,.,.,TRBJ2-4,CASSPTGSIAKNIQYF,TGTGCCAGCAGTCCCACAGGGTCCATAGCCAAAAACATTCAGTACTTC
TRBV7-2,.,.,TRBJ2-7,CASSLVLYEQYF,TGTGCCAGCAGCTTAGTATTATACGAGCAGTACTTC
TRBV27,.,.,TRBJ2-7,CASSFTSYPSSYEQYF,TGTGCCAGCAGTTTTACTAGCTACCCCAGCTCCTACGAGCAGTACTTC
TRBV6-5,.,.,TRBJ1-4,CASSYRTAEKLFF,TGTGCCAGCAGTTACCGGACCGCCGAAAAACTGTTTTTT
TRBV6-5,few,.,TRBJ1-4,CASRRTTGTNEKLFF,TGTGCCAGCAGGCGCACTACAGGGACTAATGAAAAACTGTTTTTT
TRBV2,.,.,TRBJ2-1,CASSAGTVFF,TGTGCCAGCAGTGCAGGGACTGTGTTCTTC
TRBV27,.,.,TRBJ1-1,CASSSPSRTEAFF,TGTGCCAGCAGTTCACCATCCCGAACTGAAGCTTTCTTT
TRBV7-9,.,TRBD1,TRBJ2-2,CASSSQWEQGANTGELFF,TGTGCCAGCAGCTCCCAGTGGGAACAGGGGGCGAACACCGGGGAGCTGTTTTTT
TRBV14,.,.,TRBJ2-5,CASSQVVLGETQYF,TGTGCCAGCAGCCAGGTCGTTCTGGGAGAGACCCAGTACTTC
TRBV11-2,.,.,TRBJ1-3,CASRDVRGHSGNTIYF,TGTGCCAGCAGAGACGTAAGGGGACACTCTGGAAACACCATATATTTT
TRBV30,.,.,TRBJ2-2,CAWTPTTGELFF,TGTGCCTGGACTCCAACGACCGGGGAGCTGTTTTTT
TRBV29-1,once,.,TRBJ1-3,CSVEDWTASSGNTIYF,TGCAGCGTTGAAGATTGGACGGCTAGCTCTGGAAACACCATATATTTT
TRBV6-6,.,.,TRBJ2-7,CATRTGIYEQYF,TGTGCCACCCGAACAGGGATCTACGAGCAGTACTTC
TRBV7-2,.,TRBD1,TRBJ2-7,CASSPQGDLDTYEQYF,TGTGCCAGCAGCCCACAGGGGGACCTAGACACCTACGAGCAGTACTTC
TRBV6-5,.,.,TRBJ1-4,CASSRQGATNEKLFF,TGTGCCAGCAGTCGTCAGGGTGCAACTAATGAAAAACTGTTTTTT
TRBV5-1,.,.,TRBJ2-3,CASSLEGGSADTQYF,TGCGCCAGCAGCTTGGAAGGCGGTAGCGCAGATACGCAGTATTTT
TRBV6-5,.,.,TRBJ1-1,CASSSGGLGDTEAFF,TGTGCCAGCAGTTCCGGGGGGTTGGGGGACACTGAAGCTTTCTTT
TRBV27,few,TRBD1,TRBJ1-1,CASSQGQANTEAFF,TGTGCCAGCAGTCAGGGACAGGCGAACACTGAAGCTTTCTTT
TRBV19,.,.,TRBJ2-7,CASSETNEDEQYF,TGTGCCAGTAGTGAGACTAACGAGGACGAGCAGTACTTC
TRBV5-6,.,.,TRBJ2-5,CASSLVVTEKLQETQYF,TGTGCCAGCAGCTTGGTGGTGACAGAGAAGCTACAAGAGACCCAGTACTTC